This T cell receptor (beta chain) was observed in a study of blood T cell repertoires in COVID-19. Study information: The samples span acute and convalescent COVID-19 from the United States, Italy and Spain. PBMCs, B-cell-depleted T cells, or T cells were the source of the cDNA or gDNA that made up the material.

Original processing notes: The assay estimated nucleated cells by amplifying reference gene primers. Some clones are missing from TCRdb's copy, which holds only in-frame ones; the method was immunoSEQ multiplex PCR. V, J and clone size reflect that table, while D and trimming were determined from the DNA. This sample has around 210,000 clones, with about 82% found just once. The CDR3 is 13 amino acids. CDR1 and CDR2 (germline): SGHAT, FQNNGV. V was trimmed by 0 bases and J by 5 bases, leaving 5 bases between them. Enrolled during active infection, Seattle patients were then followed longitudinally. The sequence came from a man between 45 and 60 years old with COVID-19, enrolled during active disease. The chain combines TRBV11-2 with TRBJ1-5; no firm D call. Sample: peripheral blood. Written as DNA, the CDR3 is TGTGCCAGCAGCTTAGACCCTTATCAGCCCCAGCATTTT. It codes for CASSLDPYQPQHF.